Below are 3 T cell receptor beta chains sequenced from a single sample in a study of response to subunit inactivated influenza vaccine. TCRdb processed the RT-PCR reads anew with MiXCR; each CDR3 protein has one entry. The table shows 500,000 to 550,000 distinct CDR3 sequences, with under 9% occurring only once. The source material was PBMCs from blood, sampled 23 months after vaccination. The source is a man between 45 and 75 years old who received an inactivated influenza vaccine.

The chain has TRBV29-1 and TRBJ2-1; D is possibly TRBD1 or TRBD2 (5 bases each). This CDR3 has 13 amino acids. V gave up 7 bases and J gave up 2 bases, with 12 bases separating them. The germline V gene has CDR1 SQVTM and CDR2 ANQGSEA. CDR3 coding DNA: TGCAGCGGAGGGGACCCTCCCTACAATGAGCAGTTCTTC. It yields the protein CSGGDPPYNEQFF.

The genes are TRBV2 and TRBJ2-5, with 7 bases identical to TRBD1. This CDR3 region has 15 residues. Losses at the gene ends were 5 bases for V and 5 bases for J; bases not matched to a gene: 11. The germline V gene encodes CDR1 SNHLY and CDR2 FYNNEI. CDR3 protein: CASSLEDRVGETQYF. CDR3 nucleotides: TGTGCCAGCAGTTTGGAAGACAGGGTCGGGGAGACCCAGTACTTC.

This clonotype was recorded many times. The rearrangement links TRBV5-1 to TRBJ1-4; D is possibly TRBD1 (6 bases). The CDR3 has 16 amino acids. From germline, CDR1 is SGHRS and CDR2 YFSETQ. Between the trimmed V and J ends, which lost 3 bases and 2 bases, there was a span of 14 bases. The CDR3 protein is CASSSGPTGTNEKLFF. The CDR3 nucleotides are TGCGCCAGCAGCTCTGGTCCGACAGGTACTAATGAAAAACTGTTTTTT.